The 10 T cell receptor beta chains below were found in one sample sequenced in a study of cytomegalovirus exposure and HLA in healthy donors. The PCR had 60 Vbeta and 13 Jbeta primers. Clones were sequenced by immunoSEQ multiplex PCR, and TCRdb holds only the in-frame ones, with some missing. In the table there are 200,000 to 250,000 clones, about 70% of which are singletons. The sequenced sample was PBMCs. Source of these receptors: a woman in her 30s in good health and CMV-seronegative.

The CDR3 coding sequence is TGTGCCAGCAGCTATCAATCGACAGGATCAAGGGCAGCTTTCTTT. The encoded protein is CASSYQSTGSRAAFF. V usage is TRBV7-2 and J usage is TRBJ1-1, with TRBD1 as a possible D gene (6 bases). Per the germline V gene, CDR1 is SGHTA and CDR2 is FQGNSA. The CDR3 contains 15 residues. V was shortened by 4 bases and J by 10 bases, with 22 bases between the two germline ends.

This chain joins TRBV27 and TRBJ1-2, with D possibly matching TRBD1 (5 bases). The V gene's germline CDR1 is MNHEY and CDR2 SMNVEV (reference sequence). Trimming removed 6 bases from V and 4 bases from J, with 18 bases in between. The CDR3 is 15 amino acids. The CDR3 DNA reads TGTGCCAGCAGGGACACGATGGCCTCCGGCTATGGCTACACCTTC. The encoded protein is CASRDTMASGYGYTF.

This sequence joins TRBV7-6 and TRBJ2-7; TRBD1 matches 11 bases. This CDR3 comprises 15 residues. The V gene's germline CDR1 is SGHVS and CDR2 FNYEAQ. The J segment lost 3 bases and the V segment lost 5 bases, leaving 6 bases of the junction unmatched. The CDR3 region is CASSIGTGGDYEQYF. CDR3 nucleotide sequence: TGTGCCAGCAGCATCGGGACAGGGGGGGACTACGAGCAGTACTTC. The full variable domain, in which reference TRBV7-6 and TRBJ2-7 provide the parts outside the CDR3, is GAGVSQSPRYKVTKRGQDVALRCDPISGHVSLYWYRQALGQGPEFLTYFNYEAQQDKSGLPNDRFSAERPEGSISTLTIQRTEQRDSAMYRCASSIGTGGDYEQYFGPGTRLTVT.

The sample holds a few counts of this clone. The rearrangement links TRBV5-1 to TRBJ1-1; D unclear. The CDR3 has 15 residues. V was clipped by 0 bases and J by 1 base, with 10 bases between them. The germline V gene has CDR1 SGHRS and CDR2 YFSETQ. CDR3 amino acids: CASSLDSPGNTEAFF. The CDR3 nucleotides read TGCGCCAGCAGCTTGGATTCCCCGGGGAACACTGAAGCTTTCTTT.

The chain uses TRBV7-9 and TRBJ2-5, with D perhaps matching TRBD2 (5 bases). V was clipped by 5 bases and J by 2 bases, with 15 bases between them. The germline gives CDR1 SEHNR, CDR2 FQNEAQ (reference sequence). This CDR3 region has 15 residues. The CDR3 is CASSQEQERQETQYF. The CDR3 DNA is TGTGCCAGCAGCCAAGAACAAGAGCGGCAAGAGACCCAGTACTTC.

Only one count was recorded for this clone. The chain recombines TRBV7-9 with TRBJ1-1, with D perhaps TRBD1 (5 bases). This CDR3 contains 13 residues. V was pared by 2 bases and J by 3 bases, with 7 bases between. Germline CDR1 reads SEHNR; CDR2 reads FQNEAQ (reference sequence). The CDR3 protein is CASSLSGDTEAFF. The CDR3 DNA follows: TGTGCCAGCAGCTTATCGGGGGACACTGAAGCTTTCTTT.

V and J are TRBV6-5 and TRBJ1-2, with a tentative D call TRBD1 (6 bases). Germline CDR1 is MNHEY and CDR2 is SVGAGI. The V gene lost 2 bases and the J gene lost 4 bases, with 14 bases spanning the gap. The CDR3 extends over 15 amino acids. This CDR3 is CASSYGGGGPYGYTF. CDR3 nucleotide sequence: TGTGCCAGCAGTTACGGCGGCGGGGGCCCCTATGGCTACACCTTC.

The CDR3 DNA reads TGTGCCAGCAGCATACGGACAGGCCGGGATACGCAGTATTTT. Its protein product is CASSIRTGRDTQYF. V gene TRBV11-3 combines with J gene TRBJ2-3, with TRBD1 identical over 7 bases. V was pared by 5 bases and J by 6 bases, with 8 bases of the junction left unmatched. From germline, CDR1 is SGHNT and CDR2 YENEEA. The CDR3 runs 14 residues.

The chain has TRBV29-1 and TRBJ2-3, with D maybe TRBD2 (6 bases). The V end lost 4 bases, the J end lost 4 bases, and 12 bases lay between the germline ends. Germline CDR1 is SQVTM and CDR2 is ANQGSEA. The CDR3 consists of 13 residues. The CDR3 here is CSVGRGGADTQYF. The CDR3 DNA reads TGCAGCGTTGGGAGGGGAGGAGCAGATACGCAGTATTTT.

This sequence joins TRBV19 and TRBJ1-1, with D unclear. CDR1 LNHDA and CDR2 SQIVND come from the germline V gene (reference sequence). V lost 2 bases and J 7 bases, leaving 8 bases between the germline ends. The CDR3 is 12 residues long. DNA of the CDR3: TGTGCCAGTAGTATATCAGTATTTGAAGCTTTCTTT. This translates into CASSISVFEAFF.